The 10 T cell receptor beta chains presented below share a single source sample, sequenced in a study of blood T cell repertoires in COVID-19. Here immunoSEQ multiplex PCR was the method, and the copy in TCRdb shows in-frame clones only, minus some. The table has fewer than 250,000 clones, 82% seen once; the top ten hold approximately 8%. Sequences were obtained from peripheral blood. The receptors shown here come from an older woman with COVID-19, enrolled during active disease.

The V gene is TRBV13, the J gene TRBJ2-1, with 9 bases fitting TRBD2. This CDR3 has 14 amino acids. Looked up from germline, CDR1 is PRHDT and CDR2 is FYEKMQ (reference sequence). J was trimmed by 7 bases and V by 2 bases; bases with no gene match: 3. CDR3 in DNA: TGTGCCAGCAGCTTACGACTAGCGGTGAATGAGCAGTTCTTC. Amino acid sequence: CASSLRLAVNEQFF.

J is TRBJ2-5 and V is TRBV5-1, with D perhaps TRBD2 (5 bases). Trimming removed 0 bases from V and 2 bases from J, with 5 bases in between. CDR1 and CDR2 (germline): SGHRS, YFSETQ. This CDR3 contains 13 residues. DNA of the CDR3: TGCGCCAGCAGCTTGGGAGGGCAAGAGACCCAGTACTTC. Residues: CASSLGGQETQYF.

The chain recombines TRBV6-1 with TRBJ2-3; possibly TRBD2 for D (6 bases). The V and J ends lost 1 base and 2 bases respectively, with 13 bases between them. The CDR3 spans 16 residues. The germline V gene encodes CDR1 MNHNS and CDR2 SASEGT. The CDR3 sequence is CASSEVRRGLTDTQYF. The CDR3 coding sequence is TGTGCCAGCAGTGAAGTAAGGCGGGGACTCACAGATACGCAGTATTTT.

This chain connects TRBV7-2 to TRBJ2-5; no reliable D call. CDR3 length: 13 amino acids. Trimming removed 3 bases from V and 1 base from J, with 6 bases in between. Germline V gives CDR1 SGHTA, CDR2 FQGNSA. The CDR3 DNA reads as TGTGCCAGCAGCTTGCCTAGCCAAGAGACCCAGTACTTC. Protein sequence: CASSLPSQETQYF.

V usage is TRBV29-1 and J usage is TRBJ2-7, with 7 bases that match TRBD2. The CDR3 loop spans 15 amino acids. Germline V gene lookup returns CDR1 SQVTM and CDR2 ANQGSEA. Trimming removed 5 bases from V and 3 bases from J; junction bases left unmatched: 13. CDR3 amino acids: CSVRGTAGVVYEQYF. The DNA for the CDR3 is TGCAGCGTTCGAGGAACGGCGGGAGTGGTCTACGAGCAGTACTTC.

J is TRBJ2-5 and V is TRBV5-1; 12 positions match TRBD2. The V and J ends lost 0 bases and 3 bases, in that order; junction bases with no gene match: 0. This CDR3 has 15 amino acids. Germline V gives CDR1 SGHRS, CDR2 YFSETQ. The CDR3 nucleotides are TGCGCCAGCAGCTTGGCTAGCGGGGGGGAAGAGACCCAGTACTTC. Amino acids: CASSLASGGEETQYF.

The chain uses TRBV20-1 and TRBJ1-6; D unresolved. This CDR3 comprises 15 residues. The germline V gene encodes CDR1 DFQATT and CDR2 SNEGSKA (reference sequence). The V end lost 3 bases, the J end lost 12 bases, and 21 bases lay between the germline ends. The CDR3 region is CSASSVEGSIQPLHF. DNA for the CDR3: TGCAGTGCTAGTTCCGTGGAGGGATCAATTCAACCCCTCCACTTT.

This chain joins TRBV14 and TRBJ2-2, with 7 bases matching TRBD2. V gave up 3 bases and J gave up 5 bases; unmatched junction bases: 9. CDR3 length: 16 amino acids. Germline CDR1 reads SGHDN; CDR2 reads FVKESK. The CDR3 sequence is CASSQRTSVKTGELFF. DNA of the CDR3: TGTGCCAGCAGCCAGCGGACTAGTGTCAAGACCGGGGAGCTGTTTTTT.

The chain has TRBV5-6 and TRBJ1-2; D perhaps matches TRBD1 (5 bases). V dropped 4 bases and J dropped 7 bases, with 14 bases sitting between them. CDR3 length: 13 residues. Germline CDR1 and CDR2: SGHDT and YYEEEE. The chain's CDR3 is CASSQGQGFGYTF. In DNA, the CDR3 is TGTGCCAGCAGCCAGGGCCAGGGCTTTGGCTACACCTTC.

This CDR3 is CASRAGSNHEQYF. In DNA, the CDR3 is TGTGCCAGCAGGGCAGGGTCGAACCACGAGCAGTACTTC. V is TRBV28 and J is TRBJ2-7, with D possibly TRBD1 on 5 matching bases. Germline assignment: CDR1 MDHEN and CDR2 SYDVKM. V was trimmed by 6 bases and J by 5 bases, leaving 14 bases between them. CDR3 size: 13 residues.